This T cell receptor (beta chain) was sequenced during a study of OX40 agonist ivuxolimab in advanced cancers. A note on the overall study: The costimulatory receptor OX40 (CD134) was targeted by ivuxolimab, a fully human IgG2 agonistic monoclonal antibody. Of the roughly 50 dose-escalation patients, hepatocellular carcinoma was present in around 19, melanoma in around 15, renal cell carcinoma in 9 and head and neck cancer in 9. Partial responses occurred in three dose-escalation patients: two with cutaneous melanoma and one with hepatocellular carcinoma. The paper describes the monotherapy dose-escalation part (N = 52 patients) of the phase I trial of ivuxolimab. A male proportion of roughly 85% and a mean age of 60 years, ranging from 23 to 79, were recorded for the dose-escalation cohort. Intravenous ivuxolimab was administered to patients every 2 weeks at six dose levels: 0.01, 0.1, 0.3, 1.5, 3 and 10 mg/kg. Patients were allowed to have had prior anti-PD-1, anti-PD-L1 or anti-CTLA-4 therapy, and around two fifths of the dose-escalation patients had been treated with checkpoint inhibitors. The point of sequencing TCRbeta in the periphery was to test whether ivuxolimab changed TCR sequence diversity and drove clonal T-cell expansion.

CDR1 and CDR2 (SGHRS, YFSETQ) derive from the germline V gene. V loses 4 bases, J loses 0 bases, and the germline ends lie 5 bases apart. From the cysteine up to the phenylalanine, the CDR3 has a length of 13 residues. Of all the DNA, just the CDR3 is kept, 39 bases in frame from base 1. Genomic DNA was isolated from the sorted cells so that the TCRbeta CDR3 region could be sequenced. The immunoSEQ Assay was used for sequencing of TCRbeta CDR3 regions. What TCRdb holds here is the immuneACCESS table cut down to in-frame rearrangements. Part of the clones is not present; checked against another copy, under half of the missing clones reflect an unresolved V gene, and the others are unexplained. The table for this sample lists about 64,000 clones; approximately 84% of them were counted only once. Clones ranked in the top ten supply 2% to 3% of the sample. On the study overall, not on this receptor specifically: In the 0.1-3.0 mg/kg groups, partial responders had among the lowest normalized peripheral clonal expansion, particularly in CD8+ T cells. Antigen specificity was not determined for the clonally expanded peripheral T cells. At doses from 0.1 to 3.0 mg/kg, clonal expansion was seen in both CD4+ and CD8+ blood T cells between baseline and week 6. After ivuxolimab, CD8+ T cells had more expanded clones than CD4+ T cells on average. Low levels of normalized T-cell clonal expansion were also seen in some patients who did not respond.

Points on this clone: Its target antigen remains unknown. No base-level quality is on record; no much larger clone is a single base apart.

Patients with autoimmune disease history or receiving systemic immunosuppression were excluded from the trial. Peripheral blood for TCR sequencing was collected from all dose cohorts at baseline, on cycle 4 day 1, and on cycle 7 day 1. Samples were obtained from an open-label, multicenter, first-in-human phase I dose-escalation trial of ivuxolimab. Adults with locally advanced or metastatic head and neck squamous cell, hepatocellular, melanoma or renal cell carcinoma were enrolled in the trial. Before TCR sequencing, CD4+ T cells and CD8+ T cells were sorted from peripheral blood as separate populations.

The specimen comprised CD4+ or CD8+ T cells sorted from blood, sampled in a trial of the OX40 agonist ivuxolimab. Recombination joined TRBV5-1 with TRBJ2-1, with an unclear D gene assignment. The sequence was collected from an adult with an advanced solid tumor such as melanoma, head and neck, liver or kidney cancer. The DNA sequence reads TGCGCCAGCAGCGAAAGCTCCTACAATGAGCAGTTCTTC. It is translated as CASSESSYNEQFF.